One and the same sample provided the 3 T cell receptor beta chains below, sequenced in a study of blood T cell repertoires in COVID-19 (dated by TCRdb to 2020 to 2022). Receptor amplification or capture employed the immunoSEQ multiplex PCR assay. Here the immuneACCESS table is served through TCRdb, limited to in-frame sequences with V and J called. Missing clones are a known gap in these copies; in checked studies unresolved V genes cover under half, and the rest lacks a known reason. The sample table holds 170,000 or so clones, of which 83% were seen once. In total, the top ten clones hold over 6% of the sample. Sample: peripheral blood. These receptors originate from a woman in her seventies with COVID-19, enrolled during active disease.

The chain links TRBV10-3 to TRBJ1-4; D remains ambiguous. This CDR3 contains 12 residues. Trimming took off 2 bases at V and 4 bases at J, with 2 bases between the two ends. Germline V gene lookup returns CDR1 ENHRY and CDR2 SYGVKD. CDR3 nucleotide sequence: TGTGCCATCAGTGAGCGTAATGAAAAACTGTTTTTT. It codes for CAISERNEKLFF.

The chain couples TRBV11-3 to TRBJ2-1, with TRBD2 matching 15 bases. J was trimmed by 7 bases and V by 3 bases; bases with no gene match: 7. The CDR3 has 17 amino acids. CDR1 and CDR2 (germline): SGHNT, YENEEA. In nucleotides, the CDR3 is TGTGCCAGCAGCTTGGGTGGACTAGCGGGAGGGTCTAATGAGCAGTTCTTC. This gives the protein CASSLGGLAGGSNEQFF.

The chain links TRBV5-8 to TRBJ2-7; 9 bases fit TRBD2. CDR1 is SGHTS and CDR2 is YDEGEE in the germline V gene. The CDR3 runs 17 residues. J lost 8 bases, V lost 0 bases, and 15 bases had no gene match. CDR3 amino acids: CASSLARQMTSGDKQYF. CDR3 DNA sequence: TGTGCCAGCAGCTTGGCCCGACAGATGACTAGCGGAGATAAGCAGTACTTC.